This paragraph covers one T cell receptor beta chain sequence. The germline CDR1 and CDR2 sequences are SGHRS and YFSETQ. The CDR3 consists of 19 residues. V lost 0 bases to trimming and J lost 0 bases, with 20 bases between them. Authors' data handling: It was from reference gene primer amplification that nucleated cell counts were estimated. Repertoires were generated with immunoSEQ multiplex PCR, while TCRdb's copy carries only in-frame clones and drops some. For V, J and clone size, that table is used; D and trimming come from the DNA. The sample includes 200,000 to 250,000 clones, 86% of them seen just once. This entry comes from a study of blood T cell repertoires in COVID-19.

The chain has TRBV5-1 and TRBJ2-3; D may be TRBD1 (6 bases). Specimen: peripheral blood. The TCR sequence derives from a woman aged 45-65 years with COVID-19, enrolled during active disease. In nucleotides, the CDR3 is TGCGCCAGCAGCTTGGAAGGTTCGGGACATCTATCTAGCACAGATACGCAGTATTTT. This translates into CASSLEGSGHLSSTDTQYF.